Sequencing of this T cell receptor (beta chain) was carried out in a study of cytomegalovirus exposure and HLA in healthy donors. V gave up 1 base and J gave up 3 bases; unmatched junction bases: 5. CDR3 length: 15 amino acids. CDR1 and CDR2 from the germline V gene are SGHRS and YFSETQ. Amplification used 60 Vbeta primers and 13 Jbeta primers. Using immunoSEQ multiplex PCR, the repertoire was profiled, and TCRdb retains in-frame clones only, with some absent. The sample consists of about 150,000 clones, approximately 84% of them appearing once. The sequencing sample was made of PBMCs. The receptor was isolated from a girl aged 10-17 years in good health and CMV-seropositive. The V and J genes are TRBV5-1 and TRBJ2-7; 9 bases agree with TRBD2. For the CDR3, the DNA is TGCGCCAGCAGCTTGTATGGTAGCGGGGGCTACGAGCAGTACTTC. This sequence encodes CASSLYGSGGYEQYF.